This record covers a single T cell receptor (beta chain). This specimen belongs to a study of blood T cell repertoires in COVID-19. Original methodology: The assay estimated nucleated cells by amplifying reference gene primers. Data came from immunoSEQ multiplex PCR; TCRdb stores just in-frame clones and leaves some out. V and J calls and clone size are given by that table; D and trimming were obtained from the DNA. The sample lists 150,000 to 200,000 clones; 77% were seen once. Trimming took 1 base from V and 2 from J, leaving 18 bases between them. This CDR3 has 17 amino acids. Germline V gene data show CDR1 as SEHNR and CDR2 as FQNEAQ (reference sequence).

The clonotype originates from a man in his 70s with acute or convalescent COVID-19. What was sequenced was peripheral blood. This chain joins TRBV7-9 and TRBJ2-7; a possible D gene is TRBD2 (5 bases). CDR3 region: CASSLGAGSPRTYEQYF. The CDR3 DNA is TGTGCCAGCAGCTTAGGTGCGGGCTCCCCCAGAACCTACGAGCAGTACTTC.